This T cell receptor (beta chain) was found in a study of shared clonotypes between healthy human individuals. The data were produced by immunoSEQ multiplex PCR, yet TCRdb's version contains in-frame clones alone and is incomplete. The repertoire has roughly 2.1 million clones, approximately 94% of them found once; the top ten carry under 2%. This clone was observed a single time. Its antigen is undetermined. Naive CD8 populations comprised CD45RO-negative cells positively selected for CCR7, excluding terminally differentiated effector memory CD45RA+ cells. Study-wide points: When compared with the clonotypes that were shared by all four sorted-subset donors, the non-shared clonotypes turned out to have lower generation probabilities. The rarefaction results pointed to incomplete sorted-subset sequencing despite large depth.

The CDR3 contains 16 residues. Germline-derived CDR1 and CDR2 are SGHAT and FQNNGV. With V trimmed by 4 bases and J by 4 bases, 9 bases remained unmatched. The chain employs TRBV11-2 and TRBJ2-3; 9 positions agree with TRBD1. This TCR came from a man younger than 35 in good health. Some clones in this sample may be carry-over from other donors' samples. The sequenced sample consisted of naive CD8+ T cells from PBMCs. In DNA form, the CDR3 reads TGTGCCAGCAGCTCCCGGGACAGGGTATGGGCAGATACGCAGTATTTT. It is translated as CASSSRDRVWADTQYF.